The source of this T cell receptor (beta chain) is a study of blood T cell repertoires in COVID-19 (TCRdb year 2020). General notes on the study: Samples from collaborators originated in the United States, Italy and Spain and spanned both the acute and convalescent phases of COVID-19. The prospective study material was composed of cDNA or gDNA derived from T cells, B-cell-depleted T cells, or PBMCs. Subjects who had been exposed to COVID-19, were actively infected with it, or had recovered from it provided the deeply sampled blood TCRbeta repertoires that made up the dataset. The repertoires were released in a freely available public database meant as a resource for research on the immune response to SARS-CoV-2. Samples came from the ongoing ImmuneRACE study (first 160 participants) plus 1,254 subjects from 6 global collaborators. The sample metadata nearly always contained a de-identified subject ID, COVID-19 status, age in years and sex. HLA class I and class II types, where available, came from metadata supplied by the sample provider rather than from assay-based typing.

The germline V end is reduced by 7 bases and the J end by 7 bases; junction bases left unmatched: 11. The CDR3 goes from the cysteine to the phenylalanine over 15 residues. The DNA shown is the 45-base CDR3, in frame from base 1. CDR1 and CDR2 (LNHDA, SQIVND) derive from the germline V gene (reference sequence). Note on this clone: This receptor's antigen is unknown. No base qualities exist here, and no much larger clone lies one base off it.

Results the study describes overall, beyond this receptor: The amount of clinical and demographic metadata varied by source and participant and was provided uncurated.

In Seattle, one collaborating source enrolled patients while the infection was active and tracked those patients longitudinally over the course of disease. Collaborating institutions collected whole blood in K2EDTA tubes following their own protocols. Collaborator samples were shipped for TCRbeta analysis as frozen whole blood, isolated PBMCs, or DNA extracted from either sample type. The immunoSEQ Assay, a bias-controlled multiplex PCR, was used to amplify TCRbeta CDR3 regions from genomic DNA. The source study handled its data this way. Within the assay, amplification of reference gene primers was used to estimate how many nucleated cells each sample contained. To quantify the absolute abundance of each unique TCRbeta CDR3 rearrangement, sequence reads were collapsed and filtered. For each sample, productive Simpson clonality was calculated as the square root of Simpson's diversity index across productive rearrangements. Drawn from immuneACCESS, this table holds only the in-frame rearrangements with V and J called that TCRdb kept. Clones are partly lost; checked studies trace under half to an unresolved V gene and leave the rest unexplained. V and J calls and clone size are copied from that table; D and trimming were computed from the DNA. The sample table records 200,000 to 250,000 clones; 70% to 85% of these occur just once. The ten top clones hold 7.8% of the sample.

The material sequenced was peripheral blood. The sequence is built from TRBV19 and TRBJ1-2; 11 central bases correspond to TRBD1. The clonotype originates from an elderly woman with COVID-19, enrolled during active disease. The DNA sequence reads TGTGCCAGTACCGACGGGACAGGGGGTGAGGCTGGCTACACCTTC. It is translated as CASTDGTGGEAGYTF.